These 28 T cell receptor beta chains originate from one sample sequenced in a study of cytomegalovirus exposure and HLA in healthy donors. Amplification used 60 Vbeta primers and 13 Jbeta primers. TCRdb's table, derived via immunoSEQ multiplex PCR, lists solely in-frame clones and lacks some. Of roughly 190,000 clones listed, around 75% are singletons. Source material: PBMCs. These receptors all stem from a woman aged 30 to 39 in good health and CMV-seronegative.

This clone showed up just a few times. CDR3: CASSGDRGAGNTIYF. The CDR3 DNA reads as TGCGCCAGCAGCGGGGACAGGGGAGCTGGAAACACCATATATTTT. The chain combines TRBV5-1 with TRBJ1-3; 10 bases agree with TRBD1. This CDR3 has 15 residues. The V and J ends lost 4 bases and 2 bases, in that order; junction bases with no gene match: 3. Germline CDR1 is SGHRS and CDR2 is YFSETQ.

The chain combines TRBV11-2 with TRBJ2-7, with 8 bases that match TRBD1. CDR1 and CDR2 from the germline V gene are SGHAT and FQNNGV. The ends lost 5 bases at V and 8 bases at J; junction bases unmatched: 11. This CDR3 comprises 14 residues. CDR3 nucleotide sequence: TGTGCCAGCAGCCCGGTCCGAGACAGGGGACAGCAGTACTTC. Its translation: CASSPVRDRGQQYF. Variable domain in full (rest from reference TRBV11-2 and TRBJ2-7): EAGVAQSPRYKIIEKRQSVAFWCNPISGHATLYWYQQILGQGPKLLIQFQNNGVVDDSQLPKDRFSAERLKGVDSTLKIQPAKLEDSAVYLCASSPVRDRGQQYFGPGTRLTVT.

The V gene is TRBV7-9, the J gene TRBJ2-7; 9 nucleotides match TRBD2. Germline V gene sequence: CDR1 SEHNR, CDR2 FQNEAQ (reference sequence). The CDR3 runs 15 residues. V lost 7 bases to trimming and J lost 3 bases; unmatched junction nucleotides: 10. DNA of the CDR3: TGTGCCAGCACCATAGCGGGAGAATATGTCTACGAGCAGTACTTC. Translating it yields CASTIAGEYVYEQYF.

This clone turned up a few times. CDR3 in amino acids: CASSVGQGEANTEAFF. CDR3 coding DNA: TGTGCCAGCAGCGTAGGACAGGGGGAGGCGAACACTGAAGCTTTCTTT. The V call is TRBV9, the J call TRBJ1-1; 9 bases agree with TRBD1. Germline V gene sequence: CDR1 SGDLS, CDR2 YYNGEE. The CDR3 consists of 16 residues. Germline trimming cut 0 bases from V and 1 base from J; bases unmatched to any gene: 4.

The rearrangement uses TRBV9 and TRBJ2-3; TRBD2 matches at 9 bases. The CDR3 loop spans 18 amino acids. CDR1 is SGDLS, CDR2 YYNGEE, per germline. V lost 2 bases and J lost 0; bases outside the gene matches: 10. In nucleotides, the CDR3 is TGTGCCAGCAGCGTGGCTACGCTAGCGGGATCTAGCACAGATACGCAGTATTTT. It translates to CASSVATLAGSSTDTQYF.

CDR3 protein: CASSHAFRTSSGNTIYF. For the CDR3, the DNA is TGTGCCAGCAGCCACGCTTTCCGGACAAGCTCTGGAAACACCATATATTTT. The chain carries TRBV4-2 and TRBJ1-3, with a possible D match to TRBD1 (5 bases). V was shortened by 3 bases and J by 0 bases, with 15 bases between the two germline ends. This CDR3 spans 17 amino acids. Germline-derived CDR1 and CDR2 are LGHNA and YNFKEQ.

This clone has just a few counts. The genes are TRBV4-1 and TRBJ1-5; D is possibly TRBD1 (5 bases). The germline V gene has CDR1 MGHRA and CDR2 YSYEKL. This CDR3 is built from 15 residues. V lost 5 bases and J 2 bases, leaving 13 bases between the germline ends. CDR3 region: CASSNQGGRNQPQHF. The CDR3, as DNA: TGCGCCAGCAGCAACCAGGGCGGTCGCAATCAGCCCCAGCATTTT.

The V gene is TRBV6-6, the J gene TRBJ2-1, with D possibly being TRBD1 (5 bases). With 2 bases removed from V and 10 bases from J, the gap between germline ends came to 6 bases. CDR3 length: 11 amino acids. Germline CDR1 is MNHNY and CDR2 is SVGAGI (reference sequence). The CDR3 reads CASSYGAEQFF. CDR3 in DNA: TGTGCCAGCAGTTACGGGGCAGAGCAGTTCTTC.

This chain joins TRBV7-2 and TRBJ1-1, with D maybe TRBD1 (6 bases). Germline V gene lookup returns CDR1 SGHTA and CDR2 FQGNSA. The CDR3 sequence is 13 residues long. The ends were cut back, 5 bases at V and 3 bases at J, with 10 bases in the middle. CDR3 nucleotides: TGTGCCAGCAGCCTAGGACAGTACACTGAAGCTTTCTTT. Protein: CASSLGQYTEAFF.

This chain joins TRBV4-2 and TRBJ2-3; D may be TRBD2 (5 bases). This CDR3 contains 16 residues. V was pared by 6 bases and J by 2 bases, with 18 bases between. Germline V gene data show CDR1 as LGHNA and CDR2 as YNFKEQ. The DNA for the CDR3 is TGTGCCAGCAGTTATGCCGGGAACACCAACACAGATACGCAGTATTTT. Protein product: CASSYAGNTNTDTQYF.

This chain connects TRBV4-2 to TRBJ1-4; 9 nucleotides align to TRBD1. The CDR3 consists of 15 residues. V lost 0 bases to trimming and J lost 7 bases; unmatched junction nucleotides: 3. Looked up from germline, CDR1 is LGHNA and CDR2 is YNFKEQ. The CDR3: CASSQDRQGVEKLFF. Written as DNA, the CDR3 is TGTGCCAGCAGCCAAGATAGACAGGGGGTTGAAAAACTGTTTTTT.

The V call is TRBV5-1, the J call TRBJ1-4, with a possible D match to TRBD1 (6 bases). From germline, CDR1 is SGHRS and CDR2 YFSETQ. Trimming cost V 2 bases and J 8 bases, with 16 bases left between them. CDR3 size: 15 residues. CDR3 protein: CASSFTRGEGEKLFF. CDR3 DNA sequence: TGCGCCAGCAGCTTCACCAGGGGAGAGGGGGAAAAACTGTTTTTT.

V usage is TRBV27 and J usage is TRBJ2-7; perhaps TRBD1 as D (5 bases). The germline CDR1 and CDR2 sequences are MNHEY and SMNVEV (reference sequence). The CDR3 is made up of 13 amino acids. The V end was cut by 5 bases, the J end by 3 bases, with 11 bases between. The CDR3 sequence is CASSLTEDYEQYF. CDR3 DNA: TGTGCCAGCAGTCTGACAGAAGACTACGAGCAGTACTTC.

The CDR3 region has the DNA TGCACCAGCAGCCAAGATAGTCTGAACTCTGGAAACACCATATATTTT. Its protein product is CTSSQDSLNSGNTIYF. The chain joins TRBV1 to TRBJ1-3. TRBV1 is designated a pseudogene. The CDR3 has 16 amino acids.

This chain joins TRBV27 and TRBJ2-5; tentative D call: TRBD2 (6 bases). Per germline, CDR1 MNHEY and CDR2 SMNVEV (reference sequence). V lost 5 bases to trimming and J lost 1 base, with 14 bases between them. The length of the CDR3 is 15 residues. CDR3: CASSPILAFQETQYF. In DNA, the CDR3 is TGTGCCAGCAGTCCAATCCTAGCGTTCCAAGAGACCCAGTACTTC.

The chain links TRBV11-2 to TRBJ1-4, with a tentative D call TRBD1 (5 bases). The V end was cut by 2 bases, the J end by 5 bases, with 12 bases between. CDR3 size: 15 residues. From germline, CDR1 is SGHAT and CDR2 FQNNGV. CDR3 protein: CASSLLGNRNEKLFF. CDR3 in DNA: TGTGCCAGCAGCTTATTGGGGAACAGGAATGAAAAACTGTTTTTT.

This chain links TRBV12-2 with TRBJ2-1; the table names TRBD2, a call not compared with the DNA. TRBV12-2 counts as a pseudogene. CDR3 size: 16 residues. The CDR3 sequence is CASRPLGLASYNEQFF. The CDR3, as DNA: TGTGCAAGTCGCCCACTCGGACTAGCATCCTACAATGAGCAGTTCTTC.

The rearrangement links TRBV7-8 to TRBJ1-1; possible D gene TRBD1, 5 bases. Per the germline V gene, CDR1 is SGHVS and CDR2 is FQNEAQ. The V end lost 7 bases, the J end lost 0 bases, and 12 bases lay between the germline ends. The CDR3 loop spans 14 amino acids. In DNA form, the CDR3 reads TGTGCCAGCACCCTCCGGGGGGTGAACACTGAAGCTTTCTTT. Its protein product is CASTLRGVNTEAFF.

This chain uses TRBV28 with TRBJ1-4; no clear D. The CDR3 covers 11 residues. In germline, CDR1 is MDHEN, CDR2 SYDVKM. Between the trimmed V and J ends, which lost 2 bases and 11 bases, there was a span of 6 bases. The chain's CDR3 is CASSLGMKLFF. DNA of the CDR3: TGTGCCAGCAGTTTAGGCATGAAACTGTTTTTT.

The V gene is TRBV7-8, the J gene TRBJ2-4, with 7 bases lining up with TRBD2. V was pared by 5 bases and J by 3 bases, with 4 bases of the junction left unmatched. Germline V gene data show CDR1 as SGHVS and CDR2 as FQNEAQ. The CDR3 totals 14 residues. CDR3 residues: CASSGRGLKNIQYF. For the CDR3, the DNA is TGTGCCAGCAGCGGGAGGGGACTCAAAAACATTCAGTACTTC. Looking up the rest from reference TRBV7-8 and TRBJ2-4 gives the full variable domain: GAGVSQSPRYKVAKRGQDVALRCDPISGHVSLFWYQQALGQGPEFLTYFQNEAQLDKSGLPSDRFFAERPEGSVSTLKIQRTQQEDSAVYLCASSGRGLKNIQYFGAGTRLSVL.

The rearrangement uses TRBV19 and TRBJ2-5; the match to TRBD2 covers 10 bases. Germline CDR1 reads LNHDA; CDR2 reads SQIVND (reference sequence). The CDR3 is 16 residues long. V was clipped by 5 bases and J by 1 base; unmatched bases: 7. The CDR3, as DNA: TGTGCCAGTAGTCCATTAGCGGGGGGCCGCCAAGAGACCCAGTACTTC. It encodes CASSPLAGGRQETQYF. Full variable domain (missing parts from reference TRBV19 and TRBJ2-5): DGGITQSPKYLFRKEGQNVTLSCEQNLNHDAMYWYRQDPGQGLRLIYYSQIVNDFQKGDIAEGYSVSREKKESFPLTVTSAQKNPTAFYLCASSPLAGGRQETQYFGPGTRLLVL.

The CDR3 loop is CASSRTRGTYNEQFF. Here the CDR3 DNA reads TGTGCCAGCAGTCGGACTAGGGGAACCTACAATGAGCAGTTCTTC. This sequence joins TRBV6-5 and TRBJ2-1, with 7 positions matching TRBD2. Unmatched junction bases numbered 6, after V lost 5 bases and J lost 2 bases. This CDR3 comprises 15 residues. CDR1 is MNHEY and CDR2 is SVGAGI in the germline V gene.

In this sample, this clone turned up a few times. In DNA form, the CDR3 reads TGTGCCACCAGCAACATAGGGACAGGCACAGAAGCTTTCTTT. This translates into CATSNIGTGTEAFF. The genes are TRBV15 and TRBJ1-1, with 8 bases aligning to TRBD1. V lost 4 bases to trimming and J lost 8 bases; unmatched junction nucleotides: 9. The V gene's germline CDR1 is LNHNV and CDR2 YYDKDF (reference sequence). There are 14 residues in the CDR3.

In its sample, this clone was seen once. This chain connects TRBV19 to TRBJ1-5; D unresolved. The CDR3 spans 14 residues. CDR1 is LNHDA, CDR2 SQIVND, per germline (reference sequence). The germline V and J ends were trimmed by 5 bases and 4 bases, with 12 bases remaining between them. Here the CDR3 DNA reads TGTGCCAGTAGTTCCCCCCCCCAGAATCAGCCCCAGCATTTT. It is translated as CASSSPPQNQPQHF.

This CDR3 is CASSFGGFTNEKLFF. The CDR3 region has the DNA TGTGCCAGCAGCTTTGGGGGGTTCACTAATGAAAAACTGTTTTTT. This rearrangement joins TRBV7-8 to TRBJ1-4; TRBD1 is a possible D gene (5 bases). Trimming removed 3 bases at V and 2 bases at J, with 10 bases between. This CDR3 region has 15 residues. The germline CDR1 and CDR2 sequences are SGHVS and FQNEAQ.

The chain couples TRBV11-3 to TRBJ2-1; 7 nucleotides align to TRBD2. The junction had 0 bases not matched to a gene; V was cut back by 4 bases and J by 0 bases. Germline CDR1 reads SGHNT; CDR2 reads YENEEA. The length of the CDR3 is 14 residues. The CDR3 region is CASSWEGSYNEQFF. The CDR3, as DNA: TGTGCCAGCAGCTGGGAGGGCTCCTACAATGAGCAGTTCTTC. Supplemented by reference TRBV11-3 and TRBJ2-1, the full variable domain reads EAGVVQSPRYKIIEKKQPVAFWCNPISGHNTLYWYLQNLGQGPELLIRYENEEAVDDSQLPKDRFSAERLKGVDSTLKIQPAELGDSAVYLCASSWEGSYNEQFFGPGTRLTVL.

The J gene is TRBJ2-7, the V gene TRBV10-3; 9 bases align to TRBD2. V gave up 3 bases and J gave up 6 bases; unmatched junction bases: 9. This CDR3 is 15 amino acids long. The germline V gene encodes CDR1 ENHRY and CDR2 SYGVKD. CDR3 protein: CAISDLAGGPGEQYF. Here the CDR3 DNA reads TGTGCCATCAGTGATTTGGCGGGGGGGCCTGGCGAGCAGTACTTC.

The rearrangement uses TRBV6-1 and TRBJ1-2; 7 bases match TRBD1. Germline V gene lookup returns CDR1 MNHNS and CDR2 SASEGT. V was pared by 8 bases and J by 5 bases, with 8 bases of the junction left unmatched. This CDR3 is built from 13 residues. The CDR3 loop is CASSSGGWYGYTF. The CDR3 coding sequence is TGTGCCAGCTCGTCAGGGGGGTGGTATGGCTACACCTTC.